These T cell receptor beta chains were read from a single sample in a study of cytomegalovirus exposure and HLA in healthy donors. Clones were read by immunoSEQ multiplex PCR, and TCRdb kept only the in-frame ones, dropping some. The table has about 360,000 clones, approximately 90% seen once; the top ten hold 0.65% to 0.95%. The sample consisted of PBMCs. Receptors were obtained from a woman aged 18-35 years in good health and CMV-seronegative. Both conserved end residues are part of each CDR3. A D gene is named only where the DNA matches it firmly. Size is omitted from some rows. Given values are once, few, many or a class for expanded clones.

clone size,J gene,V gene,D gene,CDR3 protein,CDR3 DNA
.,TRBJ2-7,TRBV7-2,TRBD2,CASSSRTSRAEQYF,TGTGCCAGCAGCTCGCGGACTAGCCGGGCCGAGCAGTACTTC
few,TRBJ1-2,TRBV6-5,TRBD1,CASSPTGQATYGYTF,TGTGCCAGCAGTCCCACCGGACAGGCGACATATGGCTACACCTTC
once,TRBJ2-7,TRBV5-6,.,CASSLGQGEAKQYF,TGTGCCAGCAGCTTGGGTCAGGGGGAGGCTAAGCAGTACTTC
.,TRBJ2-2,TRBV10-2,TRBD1,CASSAGTGNTGELFF,TGCGCCAGCAGCGCCGGGACAGGGAACACCGGGGAGCTGTTTTTT
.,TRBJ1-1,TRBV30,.,CAWKEFPGGVGTEAFF,TGTGCCTGGAAGGAATTCCCGGGGGGGGTCGGCACTGAAGCTTTCTTT
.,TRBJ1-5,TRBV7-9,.,CASTSGSAVQLWHF,TGTGCCAGCACCTCAGGTTCCGCAGTCCAGTTATGGCATTTT
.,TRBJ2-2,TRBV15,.,CATSRDGSWGDTGELFF,TGTGCCACCAGCAGAGATGGTTCTTGGGGGGACACCGGGGAGCTGTTTTTT
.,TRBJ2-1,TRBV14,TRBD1,CASSQEIGTGSYNEQFF,TGTGCCAGCAGCCAAGAAATTGGGACAGGCTCCTACAATGAGCAGTTCTTC
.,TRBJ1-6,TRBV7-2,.,CASSPSHNSPLHF,TGTGCCAGCAGCCCTAGCCATAATTCACCCCTCCACTTT
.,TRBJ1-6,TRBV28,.,CASKAGLDSPLHF,TGTGCCAGCAAGGCAGGACTTGATTCACCCCTCCACTTT
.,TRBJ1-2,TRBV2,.,CAIKGAAGGGYTF,TGTGCCATAAAAGGAGCCGCCGGTGGTGGCTACACCTTC
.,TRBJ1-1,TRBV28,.,CASYGHTEAFF,TGTGCCAGCTACGGTCACACTGAAGCTTTCTTT
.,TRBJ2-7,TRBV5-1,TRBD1,CASSLAGQGTSYEQYF,TGCGCCAGCAGCTTGGCGGGACAGGGAACTTCCTACGAGCAGTACTTC
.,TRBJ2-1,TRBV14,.,CASSQAGGLLYNEQFF,TGTGCCAGCAGCCAAGCTGGGGGACTGCTCTACAATGAGCAGTTCTTC
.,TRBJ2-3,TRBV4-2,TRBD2,CASSQGTRRPDTQYF,TGTGCCAGCAGCCAGGGGACTAGGCGCCCAGATACGCAGTATTTT
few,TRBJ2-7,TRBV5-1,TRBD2,CASSLALAGGRDEQYF,TGCGCCAGCAGCTTGGCACTAGCGGGGGGTCGAGACGAGCAGTACTTC
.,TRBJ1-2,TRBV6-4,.,CASGETSGGYTF,TGTGCCAGCGGGGAGACCAGCGGCGGCTACACCTTC
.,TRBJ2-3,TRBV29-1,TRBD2,CSVSLAGGSTDTQYF,TGCAGCGTTAGCCTAGCGGGGGGGAGCACAGATACGCAGTATTTT
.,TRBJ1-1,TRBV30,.,CAWGRDTVNSEAFF,TGTGCCTGGGGCCGGGACACCGTTAATTCGGAAGCTTTCTTT
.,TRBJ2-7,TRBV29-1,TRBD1,CSVGGTGSYEQYF,TGCAGCGTTGGTGGGACAGGCTCCTACGAGCAGTACTTC
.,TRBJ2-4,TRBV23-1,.,CASSQSSPSYF,TGCGCCAGCAGTCAATCGTCCCCAAGCTACTTC
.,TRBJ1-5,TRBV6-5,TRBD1,CASSYYRGSNQPQHF,TGTGCCAGCAGTTACTACAGGGGAAGCAATCAGCCCCAGCATTTT
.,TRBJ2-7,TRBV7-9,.,CASRPPSREAGKGEQYF,TGTGCCAGCAGACCACCCTCCAGGGAGGCCGGTAAAGGCGAGCAGTACTTC
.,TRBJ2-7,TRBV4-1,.,CASSQLPRGTYEQYF,TGCGCCAGCAGCCAGCTCCCTAGAGGTACCTACGAGCAGTACTTC
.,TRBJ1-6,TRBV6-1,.,CASSRRNYNSPLHF,TGTGCCAGCAGTCGCAGGAACTATAATTCACCCCTCCACTTT
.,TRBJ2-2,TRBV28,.,CASSLRTGELFF,TGTGCCAGCAGTTTGAGGACCGGGGAGCTGTTTTTT
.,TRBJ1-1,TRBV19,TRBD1,CASSRDRGSEAFF,TGTGCCAGTAGTCGGGACAGGGGATCTGAAGCTTTCTTT
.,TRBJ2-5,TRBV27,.,CASSLWGGAQETQYF,TGTGCCAGCAGTTTATGGGGGGGGGCCCAAGAGACCCAGTACTTC
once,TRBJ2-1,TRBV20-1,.,CSARDRIEQFF,TGCAGTGCTAGAGATCGTATAGAGCAGTTCTTC
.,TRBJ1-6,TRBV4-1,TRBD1,CASSQFLDRETLHF,TGCGCCAGCAGCCAATTTCTGGACAGGGAAACCCTCCACTTT
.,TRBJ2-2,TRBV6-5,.,CASSYSTYTGELFF,TGTGCCAGCAGTTACTCGACTTACACCGGGGAGCTGTTTTTT
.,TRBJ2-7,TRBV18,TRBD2,CASSQTSLGTSGSYEQYF,TGTGCCAGCTCGCAGACCTCACTGGGGACTAGCGGCTCCTACGAGCAGTACTTC
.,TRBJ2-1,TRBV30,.,CAWKGTPSSYNEQFF,TGTGCCTGGAAAGGGACACCGAGCTCCTACAATGAGCAGTTCTTC
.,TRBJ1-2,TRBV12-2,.,CASRLEQDPKEGYTF,TGTGCAAGTCGCTTAGAACAGGACCCCAAAGAGGGCTACACCTTC
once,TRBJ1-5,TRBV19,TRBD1,CASSISGGSNQPQHF,TGTGCCAGTAGTATATCAGGGGGTAGCAATCAGCCCCAGCATTTT
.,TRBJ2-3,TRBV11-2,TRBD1,CASRPLRDRLTDTQYF,TGTGCCAGCAGGCCCCTCCGGGACAGGCTGACAGATACGCAGTATTTT
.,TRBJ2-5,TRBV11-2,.,CASSVAGETQYF,TGTGCCAGCAGCGTGGCGGGAGAGACCCAGTACTTC
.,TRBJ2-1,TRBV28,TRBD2,CASSPPSGHYNEQFF,TGTGCCAGCAGTCCCCCTAGCGGGCACTACAATGAGCAGTTCTTC
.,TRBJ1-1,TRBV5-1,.,CASSGDMKTFF,TGCGCCAGCAGCGGGGACATGAAAACTTTCTTT
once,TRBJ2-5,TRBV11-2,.,CASSFHPPPQETQYF,TGTGCCAGCAGCTTCCATCCGCCCCCCCAGGAGACCCAGTACTTC